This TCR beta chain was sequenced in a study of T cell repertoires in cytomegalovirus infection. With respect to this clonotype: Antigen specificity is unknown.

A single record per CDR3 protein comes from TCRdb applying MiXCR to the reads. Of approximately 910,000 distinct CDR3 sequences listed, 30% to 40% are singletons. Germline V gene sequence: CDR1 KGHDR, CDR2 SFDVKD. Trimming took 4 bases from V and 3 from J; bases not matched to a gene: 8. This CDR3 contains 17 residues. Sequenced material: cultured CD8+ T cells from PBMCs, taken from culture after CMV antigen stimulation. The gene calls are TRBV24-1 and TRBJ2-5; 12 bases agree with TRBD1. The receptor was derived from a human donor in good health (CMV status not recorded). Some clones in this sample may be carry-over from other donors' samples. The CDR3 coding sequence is TGTGCCACCAGTGACTGGGACAGGGGGCGCAGGGAAGAGACCCAGTACTTC. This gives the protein CATSDWDRGRREETQYF.